These 27 T cell receptor beta chains were sequenced from one sample in a study of T cells in women clearing cervical HPV infection. TCRdb's copy holds only in-frame clones and misses some; the assay was immunoSEQ multiplex PCR. The clone table shows some 30,000 clones, with the ten largest holding around 4%. Sequenced sample: blood buffy coat. Receptor source: a woman aged 18 to 75 with a cervical HPV16 infection that either progressed to CIN3+ or cleared (not recorded which).

As concerns this clone: Germline and junction disagree at one end, which may indicate a read error. The read ends 3 residues early relative to the CDR3; the germline J gene fills the gap. The rearrangement links TRBV4-2 to TRBJ2-3; the match to TRBD1 covers 10 bases. CDR1 and CDR2 from the germline V gene are LGHNA and YNFKEQ. This CDR3 contains 17 residues. The DNA read from the CDR3 is TGCGCCAGCAGCCAAGAGGGGGACAGGGGATGGACAGATACG. This sequence encodes CASSQEGDRGWTDT. The full CDR3 reads CASSQEGDRGWTDTQYF.

To note about this clone: The read is 3 residues too short to cover the CDR3 end, so that end is filled in from the germline J gene. The chain employs TRBV7-3 and TRBJ2-1; tentatively, D is TRBD2 (5 bases). Germline-derived CDR1 and CDR2 are SGHTA and FQGTGA. Trimming shortened V by 2 bases and J by 7 bases, and 9 bases separated the two germline ends. The CDR3 consists of 13 residues. This CDR3 reads CASSLSPGNEQFF. The CDR3 DNA, read in part, is TGTGCCAGCAGCTTATCTCCGGGGAATGAG.

About this clone itself: The read is 3 residues too short to cover the CDR3 end, so that end is filled in from the germline J gene. The V and J genes are TRBV30 and TRBJ1-2; TRBD1 might be the D (5 bases). Per germline, CDR1 GTSNPN and CDR2 SVGIG (reference sequence). This CDR3 has 14 residues. The CDR3 is CAWSVRGLYGGYTF. The CDR3 bases that were read are TGTGCCTGGAGTGTGAGGGGCCTTTATGGGGGC. The complete variable domain, with remaining parts taken from reference TRBV30 and TRBJ1-2, reads SQTIHQWPATLVQPVGSPLSLECTVEGTSNPNLYWYRQAAGRGLQLLFYSVGIGQISSEVPQNLSASRPQDRQFILSSKKLLLSDSGFYLCAWSVRGLYGGYTFGSGTRLTVV.

The CDR3 sequence: CAQNYDRGLYGNSPLHF. The sequenced part of the CDR3 DNA is TGTGCCCAAAATTACGACAGGGGGCTCTATGGTAATTCACCC. The gene calls are TRBV30 and TRBJ1-6; 10 bases line up with TRBD1. The read finishes 3 residues shy of the CDR3 end, and the germline J gene is used to complete it. J gave up 6 bases and V 8 bases, and 16 bases lay outside the gene matches. The CDR3 sequence is 17 residues long. Germline assignment: CDR1 GTSNPN and CDR2 SVGIG (reference sequence).

Of note for this clone: Read data end 3 residues before the CDR3 end; the end is taken from the germline J gene. This chain links TRBV29-1 with TRBJ2-3; D call uncertain. CDR1 is SQVTM, CDR2 ANQGSEA, per germline. The CDR3 totals 12 residues. Trimming took 3 bases from V and 6 from J, leaving 10 bases between them. The CDR3 loop is CSVDDITDTQYF. The sequenced part of the CDR3 DNA is TGCAGCGTTGATGACATAACGGATACG.

About this clone: The read falls 3 residues short of the CDR3 end, and the missing part is taken from the germline J gene. This sequence joins TRBV7-3 and TRBJ2-3; 8 bases agree with TRBD2. The CDR3 is 16 amino acids. After removal of 2 bases from V and 6 bases from J, the junction contained 10 bases not matched to a gene. The germline CDR1 and CDR2 sequences are SGHTA and FQGTGA. CDR3 residues: CASSLPGSGVRDTQYF. The part of the CDR3 DNA that was read is TGTGCCAGCAGCTTACCGGGTAGCGGGGTTAGGGATACG. Full variable domain (remainder filled in from reference TRBV7-3 and TRBJ2-3): GAGVSQTPSNKVTEKGKYVELRCDPISGHTALYWYRQSLGQGPEFLIYFQGTGAADDSGLPNDRFFAVRPEGSVSTLKIQRTERGDSAVYLCASSLPGSGVRDTQYFGPGTRLTVL.

Regarding this clone: The read halts 3 residues ahead of the CDR3 end, with the missing end drawn from the germline J gene. The chain is built from TRBV7-9 and TRBJ1-3, with unresolved D. Germline CDR1 SEHNR, CDR2 FQNEAQ (reference sequence). This CDR3 contains 13 residues. The ends were cut back, 8 bases at V and 0 bases at J, with 8 bases in the middle. Partial CDR3 DNA: TGTGCCAGCCGTCTACCCTCTGGAAACACC. Translation gives CASRLPSGNT. The full CDR3 protein is CASRLPSGNTIYF. The full variable domain, its missing parts supplied by reference TRBV7-9 and TRBJ1-3, is DTGVSQNPRHKITKRGQNVTFRCDPISEHNRLYWYRQTLGQGPEFLTYFQNEAQLEKSRLLSDRFSAERPKGSFSTLEIQRTEQGDSAMYLCASRLPSGNTIYFGEGSWLTVV.

Worth noting for this clone: The read gets to within 3 residues of the CDR3 end, and the germline J gene fills in the rest. The chain has TRBV20-1 and TRBJ1-2; D call uncertain. This CDR3 has 15 amino acids. Per germline, CDR1 DFQATT and CDR2 SNEGSKA (reference sequence). CDR3 sequence: CSARDTRRSIEGYTF. The CDR3 DNA, read in part, is TGCAGTGCTAGAGATACTAGACGATCTATCGAAGGC.

Regarding this clone: The read ends 3 residues early relative to the CDR3; the germline J gene fills the gap. J is TRBJ2-5 and V is TRBV28; TRBD2 is a possible D gene (5 bases). V was cut by 2 bases and J by 4 bases, with 8 bases left in between. CDR1 is MDHEN and CDR2 is SYDVKM in the germline V gene. The CDR3 is 13 residues long. The CDR3 region is CASSLGEGETQYF. The covered CDR3 bases are TGTGCCAGCAGTTTAGGAGAGGGAGAGACC.

Notes on this clone: With the read ending 3 residues before the CDR3 end, the germline J gene is used to fill in that end. This chain uses TRBV18 with TRBJ1-5; the D gene is possibly TRBD1 (5 bases). Trimming took 6 bases from V and 5 from J, leaving 11 bases between them. The CDR3 runs to 13 residues. From germline, CDR1 is KGHSH and CDR2 LQKENI. CDR3: CASSGTSDQPQHF. Incomplete CDR3 DNA: TGTGCCAGCTCGGGGACTTCCGATCAGCCC.

A remark on this clone: The read finishes 3 residues shy of the CDR3 end, and the germline J gene is used to complete it. The rearrangement links TRBV5-1 to TRBJ2-7, with 10 bases matching TRBD1. CDR1 and CDR2 from the germline V gene are SGHRS and YFSETQ. The J segment lost 6 bases and the V segment lost 4 bases, leaving 7 bases of the junction unmatched. The CDR3 loop spans 14 amino acids. The CDR3 DNA, read in part, is TGCGCCAGCAGCGAGACCGGGACAGGGGTCGAG. Its protein is CASSETGTGVE. The full CDR3 protein reads CASSETGTGVEQYF.

Comments on this clone: The CDR3 end is not reached by the read, which stops 3 residues before it; the germline J gene fills it in. The chain carries TRBV18 and TRBJ2-1; possibly TRBD1 for D (7 bases). Germline V gene lookup returns CDR1 KGHSH and CDR2 LQKENI. The V and J ends lost 3 bases and 5 bases respectively, with 14 bases between them. The CDR3 spans 15 residues. This CDR3 reads CASSPRDSQDNEQFF. Incomplete CDR3 DNA: TGTGCCAGCTCACCGCGGGACAGCCAAGACAATGAG.

Comment on this clone: The CDR3 end is not reached by the read, which stops 3 residues before it; the germline J gene fills it in. The chain employs TRBV5-1 and TRBJ2-1; D might be TRBD2 (6 bases). CDR1 and CDR2 (germline): SGHRS, YFSETQ. This CDR3 is 15 amino acids long. V lost 3 bases, J lost 6 bases, and 16 bases lay in between. The CDR3 bases that were read are TGCGCCAGCAGCTCCGCCGGGGGAAGAGGCAATGAG. It encodes CASSSAGGRGNE. The whole CDR3 region reads CASSSAGGRGNEQFF.

Points on this clone: The CDR3 is cut off 3 residues early in the read; its end comes from the germline J gene. The chain joins TRBV11-3 to TRBJ2-1, with 8 bases lining up with TRBD1. Trimming removed 5 bases from V and 8 bases from J; junction bases left unmatched: 11. Germline assignment: CDR1 SGHNT and CDR2 YENEEA. This CDR3 spans 15 amino acids. The CDR3 sequence is CASSRGQGGWDEQFF. CDR3 DNA, as far as it was read: TGTGCCAGCAGCCGTGGACAGGGTGGGTGGGATGAG.

Comments on this clone: The read comes to an end 3 residues before the CDR3 does, leaving the germline J gene to fill in the end. V is TRBV20-1 and J is TRBJ2-5; tentative D call: TRBD2 (6 bases). The ends were cut back, 6 bases at V and 0 bases at J, with 14 bases in the middle. Germline lookup yields CDR1 DFQATT and CDR2 SNEGSKA (reference sequence). The CDR3 totals 14 residues. The CDR3 spells CSATTGLNQETQYF. CDR3 DNA, as far as it was read: TGCAGTGCGACCACGGGACTCAACCAAGAGACC.

This clone is called medium-sized (0.01 to 0.1%) based on its frequency. The DNA ends 3 residues before the CDR3 does, and the rest of the CDR3 is filled in from the germline J gene. The chain uses TRBV29-1 and TRBJ2-7; 12 bases are shared with TRBD2. The CDR3 contains 14 residues. The germline gives CDR1 SQVTM, CDR2 ANQGSEA. J gave up 3 bases and V 6 bases, and 6 bases lay outside the gene matches. The CDR3 DNA, read in part, is TGCAGCGTCCAACAGACTAGCGGGGGCTACGAG. This encodes CSVQQTSGGYE. The entire CDR3 sequence reads CSVQQTSGGYEQYF.

Remarks on this clone: The read falls 3 residues short of the CDR3 end, and the missing part is taken from the germline J gene. The chain has TRBV19 and TRBJ2-3, with TRBD2 identical over 12 bases. The germline gives CDR1 LNHDA, CDR2 SQIVND (reference sequence). This CDR3 contains 17 residues. Losses at the gene ends were 6 bases for V and 4 bases for J; bases not matched to a gene: 11. CDR3 sequence reads: CASSRDGTSGWADTQYF. Partial CDR3 DNA: TGTGCCAGTAGCCGAGACGGGACTAGCGGGTGGGCAGATACG.

Details on this clone: The read ends 3 residues shy of where the CDR3 ends; the end is completed using the germline J gene. The rearrangement joins TRBV19 to TRBJ1-3; possibly TRBD1 for D (6 bases). Germline CDR1 reads LNHDA; CDR2 reads SQIVND (reference sequence). V lost 5 bases and J lost 0, with 14 bases in between. The CDR3 has 16 amino acids. CDR3 residues: CASSPDYRASGNTIYF. CDR3 DNA, as far as it was read: TGTGCCAGTAGTCCGGATTACAGGGCCTCTGGAAACACC.

About this clone: The sequenced fragment ends 3 residues before the CDR3 boundary, so the rest is inferred from the germline J gene. The chain recombines TRBV2 with TRBJ2-1; 13 bases match TRBD2. The germline CDR1 and CDR2 sequences are SNHLY and FYNNEI. Trimming took 6 bases from V and 6 from J; bases not matched to a gene: 5. This CDR3 has 15 residues. The CDR3 here is CASRSTSGRANEQFF. The DNA read from the CDR3 is TGTGCCAGCAGATCCACTAGCGGGAGGGCCAATGAG.

As for this clone: The sequence runs out 3 residues before the end of the CDR3; the remainder is reconstructed from the germline J gene. The chain joins TRBV2 to TRBJ1-2; possibly TRBD1 for D (5 bases). Per germline, CDR1 SNHLY and CDR2 FYNNEI. The CDR3 runs to 14 residues. V shed 6 bases and J shed 5 bases, with 16 bases lying between them. The CDR3 bases that were read are TGTGCCAGCAGGGGGCCCTCGGCCCAATATGGC. Its protein product is CASRGPSAQYG. The full CDR3 sequence reads CASRGPSAQYGYTF.

CDR3 DNA (partial): TGCAGCGCCACTGCGGGAGTTAGGAATGAG. Translating it yields CSATAGVRNE. The full CDR3 protein is CSATAGVRNEQFF. J is TRBJ2-1 and V is TRBV29-1; 7 positions agree with TRBD2. The CDR3 goes on 3 residues after the read ends, and that part is filled in from the germline J gene. Unmatched junction bases numbered 10, after V lost 7 bases and J lost 7 bases. Germline loops: CDR1 SQVTM, CDR2 ANQGSEA. CDR3 length: 13 residues.

As regards this clone: The read falls 3 residues short of the CDR3 end, and the missing part is taken from the germline J gene. The chain carries TRBV20-1 and TRBJ2-5; 11 bases match TRBD2. The CDR3 spans 15 residues. V lost 5 bases and J lost 1; bases outside the gene matches: 6. Germline CDR1 is DFQATT and CDR2 is SNEGSKA (reference sequence). CDR3 bases read: TGCAGTGCTCATGGACTAGCGGGCCTCCAAGAGACC. This encodes CSAHGLAGLQET. The entire CDR3 protein reads CSAHGLAGLQETQYF.

Comment on this clone: From the germline J gene comes the end of the CDR3, since the read stops 3 residues before it. The V gene is TRBV2, the J gene TRBJ2-1; 16 bases map to TRBD2. The length of the CDR3 is 15 residues. The V gene end was trimmed by 6 bases and the J gene end by 8 bases; junction bases not matched to a gene: 4. Germline CDR1 is SNHLY and CDR2 is FYNNEI. CDR3 protein: CASRQGLAGGDEQFF. The DNA read from the CDR3 is TGTGCCAGCAGGCAGGGACTAGCGGGAGGGGATGAG.

Notes on this clone: The read stops 3 residues short of the end of the CDR3; the missing end is completed from the germline J gene. J is TRBJ1-1 and V is TRBV7-8, with a possible D match to TRBD1 (6 bases). The ends were cut back, 3 bases at V and 6 bases at J, with 11 bases in the middle. The germline V gene has CDR1 SGHVS and CDR2 FQNEAQ. The CDR3 contains 13 residues. CDR3 protein: CASSFGRGSEAFF. The CDR3 bases that were read are TGTGCCAGCAGCTTCGGCAGGGGTTCTGAA.

Concerning this clone itself: The CDR3 end falls 3 residues outside the read, so it is completed with the germline J gene. The chain links TRBV18 to TRBJ1-1; 9 bases agree with TRBD1. Trimming cost V 4 bases and J 5 bases; bases outside gene matches: 5. The length of the CDR3 is 14 residues. The V gene's germline CDR1 is KGHSH and CDR2 LQKENI. Incomplete CDR3 DNA: TGTGCCAGCTCACTAGGACAGGGGAAGACTGAA. Translating gives CASSLGQGKTE. In full, the CDR3 is CASSLGQGKTEAFF. Full variable domain (outside the CDR3, taken from reference TRBV18 and TRBJ1-1): NAGVMQNPRHLVRRRGQEARLRCSPMKGHSHVYWYRQLPEEGLKFMVYLQKENIIDESGMPKERFSAEFPKEGPSILRIQQVVRGDSAAYFCASSLGQGKTEAFFGQGTRLTVV.

As regards this clone: Sequencing ends 3 residues short of the CDR3 end; the germline J gene provides the rest. The chain has TRBV6-1 and TRBJ2-5, with a weak D call TRBD2 (6 bases). The germline CDR1 and CDR2 sequences are MNHNS and SASEGT. CDR3 length equals 15 residues. V dropped 2 bases and J dropped 2 bases, with 12 bases sitting between them. CDR3 loop: CASSEWRDFQETQYF. The covered CDR3 bases are TGTGCCAGCAGTGAATGGCGGGACTTTCAAGAGACC.

Of note for this clone: The read ends 3 residues shy of where the CDR3 ends; the end is completed using the germline J gene. The chain carries TRBV28 and TRBJ2-1; possibly TRBD2 for D (6 bases). This CDR3 comprises 14 residues. Trimming removed 7 bases from V and 1 base from J, with 11 bases in between. Germline V lookup: CDR1 MDHEN, CDR2 SYDVKM. The part of the CDR3 DNA that was read is TGTGCCAGCACCGGCGGGGAGTCCTACAATGAG. Its translation is CASTGGESYNE. The CDR3 in full is CASTGGESYNEQFF.